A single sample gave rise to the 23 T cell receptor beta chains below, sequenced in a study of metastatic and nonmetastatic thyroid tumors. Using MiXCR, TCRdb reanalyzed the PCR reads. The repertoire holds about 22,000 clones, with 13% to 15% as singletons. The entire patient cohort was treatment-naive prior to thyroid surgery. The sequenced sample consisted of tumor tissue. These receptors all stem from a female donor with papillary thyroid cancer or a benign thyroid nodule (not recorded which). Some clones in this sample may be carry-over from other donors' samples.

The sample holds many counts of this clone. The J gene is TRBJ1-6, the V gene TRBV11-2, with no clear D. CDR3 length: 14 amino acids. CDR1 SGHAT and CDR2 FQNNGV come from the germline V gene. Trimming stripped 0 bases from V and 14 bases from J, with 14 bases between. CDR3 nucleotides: TGTGCCAGCAGCTTAGACCCTAGTGGTATGACCCTCCACTTT. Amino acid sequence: CASSLDPSGMTLHF.

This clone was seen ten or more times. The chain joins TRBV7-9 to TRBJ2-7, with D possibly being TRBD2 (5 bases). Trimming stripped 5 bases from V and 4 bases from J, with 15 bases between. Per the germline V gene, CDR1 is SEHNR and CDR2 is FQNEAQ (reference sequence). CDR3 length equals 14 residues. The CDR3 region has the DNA TGTGCCAGCAGCCCCCCTAGCTTCGGATACGAGCAGTACTTC. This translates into CASSPPSFGYEQYF.

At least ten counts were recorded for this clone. CDR3 in amino acids: CASSPTGGVSAGELFF. CDR3 in DNA: TGTGCCAGCAGCCCCACAGGGGGGGTTTCGGCCGGGGAGCTGTTTTTT. The genes are TRBV4-2 and TRBJ2-2; D possibly corresponds to TRBD1 (8 bases). Germline CDR1 LGHNA, CDR2 YNFKEQ. The V gene lost 4 bases and the J gene lost 6 bases, with 18 bases spanning the gap. The CDR3 loop spans 16 amino acids.

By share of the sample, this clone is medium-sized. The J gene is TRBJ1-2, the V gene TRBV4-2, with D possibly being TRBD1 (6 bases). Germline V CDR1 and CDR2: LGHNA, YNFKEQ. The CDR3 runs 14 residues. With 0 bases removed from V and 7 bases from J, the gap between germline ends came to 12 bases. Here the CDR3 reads CASSQEGGHLGYTF. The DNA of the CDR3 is TGTGCCAGCAGCCAAGAGGGGGGGCACCTTGGCTACACCTTC.

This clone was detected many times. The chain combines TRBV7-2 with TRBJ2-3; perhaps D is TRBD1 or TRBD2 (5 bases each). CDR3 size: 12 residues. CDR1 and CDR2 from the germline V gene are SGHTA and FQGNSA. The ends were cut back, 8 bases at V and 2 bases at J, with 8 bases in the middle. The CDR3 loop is CASGGTTDTQYF. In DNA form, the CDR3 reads TGTGCCAGCGGGGGAACCACAGATACGCAGTATTTT.

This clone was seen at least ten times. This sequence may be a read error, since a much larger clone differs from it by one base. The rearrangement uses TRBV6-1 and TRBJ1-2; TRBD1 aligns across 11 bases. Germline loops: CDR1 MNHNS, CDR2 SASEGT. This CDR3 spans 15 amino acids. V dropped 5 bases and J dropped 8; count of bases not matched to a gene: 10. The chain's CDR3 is CASSHGGQGAEGYTF. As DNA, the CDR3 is TGTGCCAGCAGTCACGGCGGACAGGGGGCCGAAGGCTACACCTTC.

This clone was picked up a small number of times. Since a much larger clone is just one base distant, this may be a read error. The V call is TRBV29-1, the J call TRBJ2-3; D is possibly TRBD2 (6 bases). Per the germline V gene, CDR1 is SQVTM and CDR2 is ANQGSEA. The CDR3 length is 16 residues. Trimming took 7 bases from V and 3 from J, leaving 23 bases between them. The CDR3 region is CSAGSAGTSETDTQYF. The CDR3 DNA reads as TGCAGCGCTGGGTCAGCCGGGACTTCGGAGACAGATACGCAGTATTTT.

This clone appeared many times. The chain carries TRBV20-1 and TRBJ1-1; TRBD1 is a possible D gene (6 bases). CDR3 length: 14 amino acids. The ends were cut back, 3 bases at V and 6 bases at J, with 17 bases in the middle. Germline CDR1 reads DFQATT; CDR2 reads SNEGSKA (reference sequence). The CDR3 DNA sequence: TGCAGTGCTAGCAAACAGGGCGGTAGCTCTGAAGCTTTCTTT. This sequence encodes CSASKQGGSSEAFF.

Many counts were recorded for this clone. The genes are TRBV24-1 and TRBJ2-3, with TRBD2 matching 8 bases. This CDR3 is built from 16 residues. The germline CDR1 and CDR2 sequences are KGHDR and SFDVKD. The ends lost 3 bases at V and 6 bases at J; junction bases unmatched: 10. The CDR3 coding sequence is TGTGCCACCAGTGATAGATCGCGGGGGGTCGGGGATACGCAGTATTTT. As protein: CATSDRSRGVGDTQYF.

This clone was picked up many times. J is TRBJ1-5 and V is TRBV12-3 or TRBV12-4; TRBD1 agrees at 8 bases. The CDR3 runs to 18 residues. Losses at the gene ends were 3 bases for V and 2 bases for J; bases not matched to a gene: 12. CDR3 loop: CASSFGQGAGWGNQPQHF. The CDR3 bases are TGTGCCAGCAGTTTCGGGCAGGGGGCCGGTTGGGGCAATCAGCCCCAGCATTTT.

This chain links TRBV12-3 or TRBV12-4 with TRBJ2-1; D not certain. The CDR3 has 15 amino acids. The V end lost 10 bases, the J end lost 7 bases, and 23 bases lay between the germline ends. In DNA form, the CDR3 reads TGTGCCAACACTCCTCTGCCGGTGGTGCCGAATGAGCAGTTCTTC. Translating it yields CANTPLPVVPNEQFF.

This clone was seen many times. The CDR3 loop is CASRRGRNTGELFF. CDR3 DNA: TGTGCCAGCCGAAGGGGGCGTAACACCGGGGAGCTGTTTTTT. The chain combines TRBV27 with TRBJ2-2, with 7 bases matching TRBD1. The CDR3 is made up of 14 amino acids. Germline CDR1 reads MNHEY; CDR2 reads SMNVEV (reference sequence). The V and J ends lost 8 bases and 2 bases, in that order; junction bases with no gene match: 5.

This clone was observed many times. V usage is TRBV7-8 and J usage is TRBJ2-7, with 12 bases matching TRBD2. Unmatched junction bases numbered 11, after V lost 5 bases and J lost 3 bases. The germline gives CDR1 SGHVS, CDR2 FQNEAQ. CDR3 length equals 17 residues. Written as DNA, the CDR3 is TGTGCCAGCAGCCCCTCCGCACTAGCGGGGGGCCTCTACGAGCAGTACTTC. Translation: CASSPSALAGGLYEQYF.

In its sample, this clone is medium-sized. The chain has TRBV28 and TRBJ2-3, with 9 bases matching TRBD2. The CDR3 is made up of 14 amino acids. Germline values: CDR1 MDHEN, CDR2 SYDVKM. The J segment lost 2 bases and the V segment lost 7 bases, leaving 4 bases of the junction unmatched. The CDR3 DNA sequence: TGTGCCAGCAACGCGGGAGGGACCACAGATACGCAGTATTTT. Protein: CASNAGGTTDTQYF. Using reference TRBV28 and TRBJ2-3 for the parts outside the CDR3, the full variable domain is DVKVTQSSRYLVKRTGEKVFLECVQDMDHENMFWYRQDPGLGLRLIYFSYDVKMKEKGDIPEGYSVSREKKERFSLILESASTNQTSMYLCASNAGGTTDTQYFGPGTRLTVL.

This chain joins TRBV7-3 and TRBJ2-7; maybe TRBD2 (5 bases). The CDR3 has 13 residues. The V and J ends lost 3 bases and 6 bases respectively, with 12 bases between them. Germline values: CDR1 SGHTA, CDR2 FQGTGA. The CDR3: CASSFHSGGEQYF. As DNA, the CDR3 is TGTGCCAGCAGCTTTCACAGCGGTGGCGAGCAGTACTTC.

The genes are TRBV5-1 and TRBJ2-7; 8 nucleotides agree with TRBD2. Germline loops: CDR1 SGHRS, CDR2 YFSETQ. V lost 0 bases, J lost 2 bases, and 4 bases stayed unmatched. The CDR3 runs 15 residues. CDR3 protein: CASSLGGAGAYEQYF. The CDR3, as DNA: TGCGCCAGCAGCTTGGGAGGAGCGGGGGCCTACGAGCAGTACTTC. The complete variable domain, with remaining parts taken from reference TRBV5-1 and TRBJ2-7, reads KAGVTQTPRYLIKTRGQQVTLSCSPISGHRSVSWYQQTPGQGLQFLFEYFSETQRNKGNFPGRFSGRQFSNSRSEMNVSTLELGDSALYLCASSLGGAGAYEQYFGPGTRLTVT.

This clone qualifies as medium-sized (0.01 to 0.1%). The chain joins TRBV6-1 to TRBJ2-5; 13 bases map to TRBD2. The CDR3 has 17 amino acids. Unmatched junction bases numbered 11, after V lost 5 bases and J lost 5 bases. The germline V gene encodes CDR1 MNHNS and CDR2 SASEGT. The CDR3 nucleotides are TGTGCCAGCAGTATCCGGACTAGCGGGGGTGGACGGGAGACCCAGTACTTC. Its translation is CASSIRTSGGGRETQYF.

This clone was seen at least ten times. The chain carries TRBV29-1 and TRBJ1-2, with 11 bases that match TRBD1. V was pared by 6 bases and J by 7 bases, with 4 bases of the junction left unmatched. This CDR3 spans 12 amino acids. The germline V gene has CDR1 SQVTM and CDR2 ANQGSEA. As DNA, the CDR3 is TGCAGCGTGGAGGACAGGGGGCTTGGCTACACCTTC. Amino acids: CSVEDRGLGYTF.

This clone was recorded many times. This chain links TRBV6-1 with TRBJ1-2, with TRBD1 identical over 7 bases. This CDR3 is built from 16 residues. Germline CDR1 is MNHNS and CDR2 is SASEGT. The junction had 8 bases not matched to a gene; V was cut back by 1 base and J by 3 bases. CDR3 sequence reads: CASSEEGGGGHYGYTF. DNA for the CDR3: TGTGCCAGCAGTGAAGAAGGGGGCGGTGGGCACTATGGCTACACCTTC.

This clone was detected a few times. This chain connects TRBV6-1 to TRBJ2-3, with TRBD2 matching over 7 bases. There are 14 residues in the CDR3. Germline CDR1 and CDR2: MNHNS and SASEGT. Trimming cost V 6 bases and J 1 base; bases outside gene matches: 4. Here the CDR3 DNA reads TGTGCCAGCAGCCGGACTAGGGGCACAGATACGCAGTATTTT. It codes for CASSRTRGTDTQYF.

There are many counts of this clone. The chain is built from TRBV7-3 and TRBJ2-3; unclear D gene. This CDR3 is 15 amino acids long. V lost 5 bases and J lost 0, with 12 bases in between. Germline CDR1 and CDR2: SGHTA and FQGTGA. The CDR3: CASSRDGLSTDTQYF. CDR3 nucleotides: TGTGCCAGCAGCCGTGACGGCCTCAGCACAGATACGCAGTATTTT.

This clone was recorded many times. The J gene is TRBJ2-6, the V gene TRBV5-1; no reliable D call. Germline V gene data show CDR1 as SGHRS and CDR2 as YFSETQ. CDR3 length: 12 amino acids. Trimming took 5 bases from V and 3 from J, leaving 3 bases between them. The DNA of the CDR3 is TGCGCCAGCAGGGGTGGGGCCAACGTCCTGACTTTC. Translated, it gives CASRGGANVLTF.

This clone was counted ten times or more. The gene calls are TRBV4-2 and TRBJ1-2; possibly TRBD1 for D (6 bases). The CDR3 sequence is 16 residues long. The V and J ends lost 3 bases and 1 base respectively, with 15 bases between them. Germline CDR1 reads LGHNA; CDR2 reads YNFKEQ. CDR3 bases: TGTGCCAGCAGCCACCCCGGACCAGGGGATAACTATGGCTACACCTTC. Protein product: CASSHPGPGDNYGYTF.